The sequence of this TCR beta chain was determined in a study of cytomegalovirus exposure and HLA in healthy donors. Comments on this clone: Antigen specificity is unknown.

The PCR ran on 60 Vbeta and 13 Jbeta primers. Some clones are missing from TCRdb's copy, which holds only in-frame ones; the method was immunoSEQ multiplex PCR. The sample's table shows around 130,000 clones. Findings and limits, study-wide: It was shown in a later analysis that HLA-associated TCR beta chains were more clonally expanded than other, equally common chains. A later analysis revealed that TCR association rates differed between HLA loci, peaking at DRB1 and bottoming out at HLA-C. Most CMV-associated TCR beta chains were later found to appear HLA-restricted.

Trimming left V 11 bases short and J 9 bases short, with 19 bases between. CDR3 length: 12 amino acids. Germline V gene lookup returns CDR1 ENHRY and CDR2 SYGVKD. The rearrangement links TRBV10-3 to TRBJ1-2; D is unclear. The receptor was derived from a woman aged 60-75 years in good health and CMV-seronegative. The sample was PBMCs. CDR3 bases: TGTGCCGCCGGACTAGCTCGAGATCGCTACACCTTC. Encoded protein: CAAGLARDRYTF.